The TCR beta chain under discussion was sequenced for a study of T cell repertoires in cytomegalovirus infection. Study summary: It was recently identified HLA-C-restricted and well-studied HLA-B-restricted CMV epitopes that the study used. Both a matching HLA type and CMV infection were indicated by public TCR beta signatures.

General observations from the study: Public TCR beta family frequency separated CMV-and-HLA carriers, including in an independent cohort.

As regards this clonotype: Its antigen is unidentified. Since a much larger clone is just one base distant, this may be a read error.

MiXCR, run by TCRdb on the reads, gives a single entry per CDR3 protein. The table shows around 310,000 distinct CDR3 sequences, with around 29% occurring only once. V was cut by 3 bases and J by 11 bases, with 17 bases left in between. The germline gives CDR1 MNHNS, CDR2 SASEGT. CDR3 length: 14 residues. The clonotype was recovered from a human donor in good health (CMV status not recorded). Some clones in this sample may be carry-over from other donors' samples. The chain is built from TRBV6-1 and TRBJ1-5, with D possibly TRBD1 on 5 matching bases. The sample consisted of cultured PBMCs, taken from culture after CMV antigen stimulation. CDR3 sequence (DNA): TGTGCCAGCAGTGACTCGGGGGGAAGCCAGTCCCAGCATTTT. Protein: CASSDSGGSQSQHF.